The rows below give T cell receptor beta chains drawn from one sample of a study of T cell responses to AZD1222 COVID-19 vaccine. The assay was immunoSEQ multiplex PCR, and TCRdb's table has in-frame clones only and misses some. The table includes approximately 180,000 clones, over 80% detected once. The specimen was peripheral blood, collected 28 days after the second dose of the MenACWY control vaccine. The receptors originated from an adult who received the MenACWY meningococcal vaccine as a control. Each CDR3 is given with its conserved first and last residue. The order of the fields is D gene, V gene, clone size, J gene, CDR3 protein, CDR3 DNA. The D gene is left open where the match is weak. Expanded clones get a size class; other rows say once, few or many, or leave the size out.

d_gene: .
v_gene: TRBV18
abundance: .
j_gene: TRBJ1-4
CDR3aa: CASSRKQGNEEKLFF
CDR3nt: TGTGCCAGCTCACGAAAACAGGGTAACGAGGAAAAACTGTTTTTT

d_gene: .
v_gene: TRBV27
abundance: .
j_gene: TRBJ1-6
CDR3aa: CASSFYPLSSYNSPLHF
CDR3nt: TGTGCCAGCAGTTTTTATCCCCTTAGTTCCTATAATTCACCCCTCCACTTT

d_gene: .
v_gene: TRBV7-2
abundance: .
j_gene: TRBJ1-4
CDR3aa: CASSLFGGPATNEKLFF
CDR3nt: TGTGCCAGCAGCTTATTCGGGGGGCCGGCAACTAATGAAAAACTGTTTTTT

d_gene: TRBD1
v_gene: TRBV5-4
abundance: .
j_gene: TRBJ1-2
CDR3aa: CASRDVSQGANYGYTF
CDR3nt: TGTGCCAGCAGGGACGTTTCACAGGGGGCAAACTATGGCTACACCTTC

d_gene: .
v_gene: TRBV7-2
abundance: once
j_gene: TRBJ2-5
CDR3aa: CASSPGQPQETQYF
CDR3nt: TGTGCCAGCAGCCCAGGACAGCCCCAAGAGACCCAGTACTTC

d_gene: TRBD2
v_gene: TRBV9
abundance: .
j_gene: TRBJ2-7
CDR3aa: CASSVGILAGAYEQYF
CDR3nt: TGTGCCAGCAGCGTAGGTATCCTAGCGGGAGCCTACGAGCAGTACTTC

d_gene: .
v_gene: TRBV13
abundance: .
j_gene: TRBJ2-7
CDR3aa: CASSLPVSSGEQYF
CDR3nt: TGTGCCAGCAGCTTACCCGTTAGCTCCGGGGAGCAGTACTTC

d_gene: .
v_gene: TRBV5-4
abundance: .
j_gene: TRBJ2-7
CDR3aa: CASSLGGTVSSYEQYF
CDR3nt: TGTGCCAGCAGCTTGGGGGGGACGGTGAGCTCCTACGAGCAGTACTTC

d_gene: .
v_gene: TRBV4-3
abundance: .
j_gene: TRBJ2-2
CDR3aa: CASSQEGRIANTGELFF
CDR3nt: TGCGCCAGCAGCCAAGAGGGACGAATCGCGAACACCGGGGAGCTGTTTTTT

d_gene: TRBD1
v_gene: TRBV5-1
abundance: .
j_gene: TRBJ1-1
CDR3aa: CASSVRTGDTEAFF
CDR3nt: TGCGCCAGCAGCGTGAGGACAGGGGACACTGAAGCTTTCTTT

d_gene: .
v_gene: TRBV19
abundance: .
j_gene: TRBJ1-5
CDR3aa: CASTLGVSNQPQHF
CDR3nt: TGTGCCAGTACTCTAGGGGTATCCAATCAGCCCCAGCATTTT

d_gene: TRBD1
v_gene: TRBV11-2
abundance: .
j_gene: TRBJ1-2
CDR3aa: CASSSTEGTGETF
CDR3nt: TGTGCCAGCAGCTCAACAGAGGGGACAGGCGAGACCTTC

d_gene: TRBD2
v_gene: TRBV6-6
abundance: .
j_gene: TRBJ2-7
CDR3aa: CASSPGGAGGPPYEQYF
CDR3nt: TGTGCCAGCAGTCCCGGCGGTGCGGGAGGGCCTCCCTACGAGCAGTACTTC

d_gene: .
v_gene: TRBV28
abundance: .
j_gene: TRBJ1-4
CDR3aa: CASTGAVEKLFF
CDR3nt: TGTGCCAGCACGGGGGCTGTTGAAAAACTGTTTTTT

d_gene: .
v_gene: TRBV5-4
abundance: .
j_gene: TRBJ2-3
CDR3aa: CASSLEIARNTQYF
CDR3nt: TGTGCCAGCAGCTTGGAGATAGCTAGGAATACGCAGTATTTT

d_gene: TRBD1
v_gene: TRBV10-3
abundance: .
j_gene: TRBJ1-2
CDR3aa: CAISEEGQGNHGYTF
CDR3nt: TGTGCCATCAGTGAGGAGGGACAGGGTAACCATGGCTACACCTTC

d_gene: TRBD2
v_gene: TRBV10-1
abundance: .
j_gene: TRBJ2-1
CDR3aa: CASSLGAGGYNEQFF
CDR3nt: TGCGCCAGCAGTTTGGGAGCGGGGGGTTACAATGAGCAGTTCTTC

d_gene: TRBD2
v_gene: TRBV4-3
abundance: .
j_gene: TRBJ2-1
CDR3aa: CASSSPSRTSGNNEQFF
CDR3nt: TGCGCCAGCAGCTCCCCGAGCCGGACTAGCGGGAACAATGAGCAGTTCTTC

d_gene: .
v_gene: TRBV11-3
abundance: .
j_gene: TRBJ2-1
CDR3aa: CASSSRGGGQARNEQFF
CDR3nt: TGTGCCAGCAGCTCACGTGGGGGGGGACAAGCGCGAAATGAGCAGTTCTTC

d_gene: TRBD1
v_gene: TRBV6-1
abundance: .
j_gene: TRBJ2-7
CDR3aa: CASSEGTGAYEQYF
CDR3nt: TGTGCCAGCAGTGAGGGGACAGGGGCCTACGAGCAGTACTTC

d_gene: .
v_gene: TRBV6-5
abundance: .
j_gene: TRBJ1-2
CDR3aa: CASSYSNPRAGYGYTF
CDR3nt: TGTGCCAGCAGTTACTCGAACCCCAGGGCGGGGTATGGCTACACCTTC

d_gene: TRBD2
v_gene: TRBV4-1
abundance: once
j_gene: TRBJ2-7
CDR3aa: CASSGGRASYEQYF
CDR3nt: TGCGCCAGCAGCGGCGGGAGGGCCTCCTACGAGCAGTACTTC

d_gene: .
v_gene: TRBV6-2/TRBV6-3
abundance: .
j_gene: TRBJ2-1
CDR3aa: CASSPTPDSEQFF
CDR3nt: TGTGCCAGCAGCCCCACACCCGATAGCGAGCAGTTCTTC

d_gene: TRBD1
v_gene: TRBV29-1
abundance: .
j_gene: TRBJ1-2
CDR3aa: CSVRQGDNFYGYTF
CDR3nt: TGCAGCGTCCGACAGGGGGACAACTTCTATGGCTACACCTTC

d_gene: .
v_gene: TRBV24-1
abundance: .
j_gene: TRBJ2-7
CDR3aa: CATSEGTVSYEQYF
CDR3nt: TGTGCCACCAGTGAGGGGACGGTCTCCTACGAGCAGTACTTC

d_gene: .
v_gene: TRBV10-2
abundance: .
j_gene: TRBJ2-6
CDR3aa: CASSAGRDSGANVLTF
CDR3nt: TGCGCCAGCAGTGCGGGCAGGGACTCTGGGGCCAACGTCCTGACTTTC

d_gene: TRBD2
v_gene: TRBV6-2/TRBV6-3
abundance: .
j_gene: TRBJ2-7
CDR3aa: CASSYSSGRFYEQYF
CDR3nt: TGTGCCAGCAGTTATAGTAGCGGGAGGTTCTACGAGCAGTACTTC

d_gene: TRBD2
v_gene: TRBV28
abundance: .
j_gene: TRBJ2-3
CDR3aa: CASSFSGRADTQYF
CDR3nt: TGTGCCAGCAGTTTCTCGGGGAGGGCTGATACGCAGTATTTT

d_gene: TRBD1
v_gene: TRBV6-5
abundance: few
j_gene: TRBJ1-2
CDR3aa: CASSYDRGPYGYTF
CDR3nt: TGTGCCAGCAGTTACGACAGGGGGCCCTATGGCTACACCTTC

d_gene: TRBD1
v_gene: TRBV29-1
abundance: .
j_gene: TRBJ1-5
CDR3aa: CSVGTGWDQPQHF
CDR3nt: TGCAGCGTCGGGACAGGGTGGGACCAGCCCCAGCATTTT

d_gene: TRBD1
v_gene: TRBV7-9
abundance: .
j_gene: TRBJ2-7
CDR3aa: CASSWTGAGEQYF
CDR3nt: TGTGCCAGCAGCTGGACAGGGGCGGGGGAGCAGTACTTC

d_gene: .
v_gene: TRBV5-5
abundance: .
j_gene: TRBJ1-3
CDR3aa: CASSLDPGSGNTIYF
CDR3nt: TGTGCCAGCAGCTTGGATCCCGGCTCTGGAAACACCATATATTTT

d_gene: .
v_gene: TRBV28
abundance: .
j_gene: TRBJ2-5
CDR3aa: CASSPGQHQETQYF
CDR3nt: TGTGCCAGCAGTCCCGGACAGCACCAAGAGACCCAGTACTTC

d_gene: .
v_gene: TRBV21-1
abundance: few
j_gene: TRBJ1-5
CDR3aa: CASSPYGGLLNQPQHF
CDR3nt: TGTGCCAGCAGCCCCTACGGAGGGCTACTTAATCAGCCCCAGCATTTT

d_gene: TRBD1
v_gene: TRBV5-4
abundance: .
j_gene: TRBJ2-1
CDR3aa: CASSWGQGTYNEQFF
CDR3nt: TGTGCCAGCAGCTGGGGACAGGGAACCTACAATGAGCAGTTCTTC

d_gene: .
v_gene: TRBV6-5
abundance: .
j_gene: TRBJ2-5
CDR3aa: CASSYGAQETQYF
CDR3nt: TGTGCCAGCAGTTACGGAGCCCAAGAGACCCAGTACTTC

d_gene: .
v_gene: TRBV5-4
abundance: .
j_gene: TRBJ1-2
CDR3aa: CASRFPGQRGNYGYTF
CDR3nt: TGTGCCAGCAGGTTCCCTGGACAGAGGGGGAACTATGGCTACACCTTC

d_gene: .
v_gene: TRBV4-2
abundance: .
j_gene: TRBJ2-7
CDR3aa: CASSRVPYEQYF
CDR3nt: TGTGCCAGCAGCCGGGTTCCCTACGAGCAGTACTTC

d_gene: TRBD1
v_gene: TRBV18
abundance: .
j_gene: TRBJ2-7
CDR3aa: CASSPIDRDNEQYF
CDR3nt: TGTGCCAGCTCACCCATAGACAGGGACAACGAGCAGTACTTC

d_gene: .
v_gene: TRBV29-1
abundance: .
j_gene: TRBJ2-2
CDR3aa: CSGKDQGELFF
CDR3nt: TGCAGCGGGAAAGACCAAGGGGAGCTGTTTTTT

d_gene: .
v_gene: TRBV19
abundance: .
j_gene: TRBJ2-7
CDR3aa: CASSQDWASYEQYF
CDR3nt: TGTGCCAGTAGTCAGGACTGGGCCTCCTACGAGCAGTACTTC

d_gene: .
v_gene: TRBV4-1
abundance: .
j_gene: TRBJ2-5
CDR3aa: CASSQLGIGGETQYF
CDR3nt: TGCGCCAGCAGCCAGCTAGGGATCGGAGGGGAGACCCAGTACTTC